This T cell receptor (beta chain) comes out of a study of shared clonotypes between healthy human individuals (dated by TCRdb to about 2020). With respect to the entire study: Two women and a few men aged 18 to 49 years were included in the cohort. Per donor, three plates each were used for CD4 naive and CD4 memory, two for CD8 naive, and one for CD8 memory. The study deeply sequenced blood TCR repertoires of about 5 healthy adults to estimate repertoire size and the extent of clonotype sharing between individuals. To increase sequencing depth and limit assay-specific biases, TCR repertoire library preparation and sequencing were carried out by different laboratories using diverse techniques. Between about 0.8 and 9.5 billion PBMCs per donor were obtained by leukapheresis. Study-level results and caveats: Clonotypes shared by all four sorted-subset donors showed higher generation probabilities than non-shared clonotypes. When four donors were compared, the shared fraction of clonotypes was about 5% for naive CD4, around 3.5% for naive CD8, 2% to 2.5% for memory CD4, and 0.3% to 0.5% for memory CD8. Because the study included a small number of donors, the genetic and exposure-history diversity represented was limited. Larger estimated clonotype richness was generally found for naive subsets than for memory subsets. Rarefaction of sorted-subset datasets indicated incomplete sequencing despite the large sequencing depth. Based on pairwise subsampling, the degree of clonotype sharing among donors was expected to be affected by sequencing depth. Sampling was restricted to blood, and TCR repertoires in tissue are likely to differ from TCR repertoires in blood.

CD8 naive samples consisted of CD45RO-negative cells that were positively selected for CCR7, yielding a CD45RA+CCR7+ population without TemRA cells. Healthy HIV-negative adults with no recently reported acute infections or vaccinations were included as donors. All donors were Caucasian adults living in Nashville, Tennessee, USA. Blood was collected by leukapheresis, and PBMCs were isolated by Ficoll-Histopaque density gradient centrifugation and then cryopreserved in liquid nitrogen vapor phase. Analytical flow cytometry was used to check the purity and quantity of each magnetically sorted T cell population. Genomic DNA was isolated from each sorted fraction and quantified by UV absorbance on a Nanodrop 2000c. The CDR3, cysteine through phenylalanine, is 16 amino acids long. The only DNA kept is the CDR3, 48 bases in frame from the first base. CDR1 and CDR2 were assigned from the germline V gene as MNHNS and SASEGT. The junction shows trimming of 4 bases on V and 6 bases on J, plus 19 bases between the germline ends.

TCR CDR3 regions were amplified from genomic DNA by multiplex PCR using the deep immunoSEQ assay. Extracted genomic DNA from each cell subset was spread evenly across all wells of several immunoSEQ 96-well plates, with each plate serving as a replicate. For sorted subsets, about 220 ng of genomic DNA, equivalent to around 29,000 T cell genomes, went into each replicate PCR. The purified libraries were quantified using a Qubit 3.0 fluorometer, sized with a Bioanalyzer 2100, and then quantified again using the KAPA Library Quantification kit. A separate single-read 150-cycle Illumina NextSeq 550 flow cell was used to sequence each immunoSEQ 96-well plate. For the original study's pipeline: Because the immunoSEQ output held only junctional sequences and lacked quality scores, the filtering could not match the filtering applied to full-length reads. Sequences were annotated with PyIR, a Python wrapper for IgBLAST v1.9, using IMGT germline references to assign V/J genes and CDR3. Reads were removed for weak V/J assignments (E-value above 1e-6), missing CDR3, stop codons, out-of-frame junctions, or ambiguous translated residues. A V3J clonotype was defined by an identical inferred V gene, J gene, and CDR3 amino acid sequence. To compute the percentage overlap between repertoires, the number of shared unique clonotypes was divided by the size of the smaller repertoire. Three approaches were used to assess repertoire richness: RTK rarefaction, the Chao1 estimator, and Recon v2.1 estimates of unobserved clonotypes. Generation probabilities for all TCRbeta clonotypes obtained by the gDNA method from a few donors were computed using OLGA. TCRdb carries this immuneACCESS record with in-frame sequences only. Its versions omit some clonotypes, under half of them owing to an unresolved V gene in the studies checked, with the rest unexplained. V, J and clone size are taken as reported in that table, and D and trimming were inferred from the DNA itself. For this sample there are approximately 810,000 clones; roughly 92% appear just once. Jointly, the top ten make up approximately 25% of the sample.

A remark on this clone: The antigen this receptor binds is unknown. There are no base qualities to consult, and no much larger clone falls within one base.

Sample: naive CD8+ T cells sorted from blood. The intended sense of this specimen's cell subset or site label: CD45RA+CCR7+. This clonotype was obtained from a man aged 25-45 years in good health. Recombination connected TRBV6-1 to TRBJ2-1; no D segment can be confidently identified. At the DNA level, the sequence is TGTGCCAGCAGTGTGGATAAGAGAACCGGTTCCAATGAGCAGTTCTTC. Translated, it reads CASSVDKRTGSNEQFF.